These T cell receptor beta chains were read from a single sample in a study of technical replicates of blood from several donors. The table came from immunoSEQ multiplex PCR; TCRdb's copy has only in-frame clones and leaves some out. The data contain about 76,000 clones, 80% to 90% of them singletons. Sample: PBMCs. The receptors shown here come from a human donor in good health. Some clones in this sample may be carry-over from other donors' samples. Both conserved end residues are part of each CDR3. A D gene is named only where the DNA matches it firmly. Not all rows give a size; the values are once, few, many and, for expanded clones, a class.

d_call: .
v_call: TRBV30
clone_size: .
j_call: TRBJ1-2
cdr3_length: 14
cdr3_aa: CAWSVLGHHYGYTF
cdr3_nt: TGTGCCTGGAGTGTATTGGGACACCACTATGGCTACACCTTC

d_call: .
v_call: TRBV5-1
clone_size: once
j_call: TRBJ2-2
cdr3_length: 15
cdr3_aa: CASSRGGAGTGELFF
cdr3_nt: TGCGCCAGCAGCCGGGGCGGGGCGGGCACCGGGGAGCTGTTTTTT

d_call: TRBD1
v_call: TRBV2
clone_size: .
j_call: TRBJ1-1
cdr3_length: 14
cdr3_aa: CASSRTGSNYEAFF
cdr3_nt: TGTGCCAGCAGTAGGACAGGGTCTAACTATGAAGCTTTCTTT

d_call: .
v_call: TRBV12-1
clone_size: .
j_call: TRBJ2-1
cdr3_length: 15
cdr3_aa: CASSDKSGTYNEQFF
cdr3_nt: TGTGCCAGCAGCGATAAAAGCGGAACCTACAATGAGCAGTTCTTC

d_call: TRBD2
v_call: TRBV29-1
clone_size: .
j_call: TRBJ2-5
cdr3_length: 16
cdr3_aa: CSVEGLAASSPETQYF
cdr3_nt: TGCAGCGTTGAGGGACTAGCGGCGAGTTCCCCAGAGACCCAGTACTTC

d_call: TRBD1
v_call: TRBV6-5
clone_size: .
j_call: TRBJ2-3
cdr3_length: 15
cdr3_aa: CASSRQGGGTDTQYF
cdr3_nt: TGTGCCAGCAGCCGACAGGGGGGAGGCACAGATACGCAGTATTTT

d_call: TRBD1
v_call: TRBV29-1
clone_size: .
j_call: TRBJ2-7
cdr3_length: 14
cdr3_aa: CSVVGTGNFYEQYF
cdr3_nt: TGCAGCGTTGTCGGGACAGGAAACTTCTACGAGCAGTACTTC

d_call: .
v_call: TRBV7-3
clone_size: .
j_call: TRBJ2-3
cdr3_length: 13
cdr3_aa: CASTYSGSDTQYF
cdr3_nt: TGTGCCAGCACCTATTCGGGTTCAGATACGCAGTATTTT

d_call: TRBD1
v_call: TRBV6-1
clone_size: .
j_call: TRBJ1-1
cdr3_length: 14
cdr3_aa: CASSETGISTEAFF
cdr3_nt: TGTGCCAGCAGCGAGACAGGGATTTCCACTGAAGCTTTCTTT

d_call: TRBD2
v_call: TRBV15
clone_size: once
j_call: TRBJ2-4
cdr3_length: 16
cdr3_aa: CATSRDSGRVYNIQYF
cdr3_nt: TGTGCCACCAGCAGAGATAGCGGGAGGGTGTATAACATTCAGTACTTC

d_call: .
v_call: TRBV11-2
clone_size: .
j_call: TRBJ2-3
cdr3_length: 15
cdr3_aa: CASSWRDPPTDTQYF
cdr3_nt: TGTGCCAGCAGCTGGCGGGACCCCCCCACAGATACGCAGTATTTT

d_call: .
v_call: TRBV18
clone_size: once
j_call: TRBJ1-2
cdr3_length: 14
cdr3_aa: CASSSPRLSYGYTF
cdr3_nt: TGTGCCAGCTCATCACCACGGTTAAGCTATGGCTACACCTTC

d_call: TRBD1
v_call: TRBV5-1
clone_size: .
j_call: TRBJ2-3
cdr3_length: 16
cdr3_aa: CASSLEGQGATDTQYF
cdr3_nt: TGCGCCAGCAGCTTGGAGGGTCAGGGGGCTACAGATACGCAGTATTTT

d_call: TRBD2
v_call: TRBV11-2
clone_size: few
j_call: TRBJ2-3
cdr3_length: 18
cdr3_aa: CASREGLAGISSTDTQYF
cdr3_nt: TGTGCCAGCAGGGAGGGACTAGCGGGTATTTCTAGCACAGATACGCAGTATTTT

d_call: .
v_call: TRBV2
clone_size: .
j_call: TRBJ1-2
cdr3_length: 14
cdr3_aa: CASSRSRVDYGYTF
cdr3_nt: TGTGCCAGCAGCCGATCCAGGGTTGACTATGGCTACACCTTC

d_call: TRBD2
v_call: TRBV6-5
clone_size: .
j_call: TRBJ2-1
cdr3_length: 14
cdr3_aa: CASSLAGAYNEQFF
cdr3_nt: TGTGCCAGCAGTCTCGCGGGGGCCTACAATGAGCAGTTCTTC

d_call: .
v_call: TRBV30
clone_size: .
j_call: TRBJ2-7
cdr3_length: 16
cdr3_aa: CAWSPLLAQASYEQYF
cdr3_nt: TGTGCCTGGAGCCCACTCCTAGCCCAGGCGAGCTACGAGCAGTACTTC